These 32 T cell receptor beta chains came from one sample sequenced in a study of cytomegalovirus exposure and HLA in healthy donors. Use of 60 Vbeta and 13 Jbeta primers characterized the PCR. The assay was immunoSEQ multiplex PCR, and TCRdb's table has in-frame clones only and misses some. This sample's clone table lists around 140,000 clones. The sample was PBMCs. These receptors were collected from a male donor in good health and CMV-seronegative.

The DNA for the CDR3 is TGCAGCGTGGAACTCAGGGGGCAATTGGACACTGAAGCTTTCTTT. It is translated as CSVELRGQLDTEAFF. V gene TRBV29-1 combines with J gene TRBJ1-1; TRBD1 matches at 8 bases. V lost 6 bases to trimming and J lost 3 bases; unmatched junction nucleotides: 12. This CDR3 region has 15 residues. From germline, CDR1 is SQVTM and CDR2 ANQGSEA.

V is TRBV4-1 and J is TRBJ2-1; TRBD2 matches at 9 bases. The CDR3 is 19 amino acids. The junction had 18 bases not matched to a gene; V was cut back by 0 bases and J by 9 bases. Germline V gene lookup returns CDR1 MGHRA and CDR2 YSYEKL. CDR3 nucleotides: TGCGCCAGCAGCCAAGATTTAACCGTCGGGGAGCGGGGGGTCCGTGAGCAGTTCTTC. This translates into CASSQDLTVGERGVREQFF.

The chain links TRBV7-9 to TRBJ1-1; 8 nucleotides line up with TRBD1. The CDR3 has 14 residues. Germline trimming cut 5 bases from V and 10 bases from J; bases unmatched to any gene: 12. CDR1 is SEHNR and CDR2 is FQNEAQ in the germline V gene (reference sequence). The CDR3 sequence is CASSADRESYAAFF. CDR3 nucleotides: TGTGCCAGCAGCGCGGACAGGGAATCTTACGCAGCTTTCTTT.

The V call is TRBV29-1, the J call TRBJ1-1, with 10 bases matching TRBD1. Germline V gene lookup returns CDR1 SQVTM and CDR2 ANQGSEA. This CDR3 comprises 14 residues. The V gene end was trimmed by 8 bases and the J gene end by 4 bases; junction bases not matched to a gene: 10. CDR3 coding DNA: TGCAGCATTTGGGACAGGGGACCGGGCACTGAAGCTTTCTTT. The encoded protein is CSIWDRGPGTEAFF.

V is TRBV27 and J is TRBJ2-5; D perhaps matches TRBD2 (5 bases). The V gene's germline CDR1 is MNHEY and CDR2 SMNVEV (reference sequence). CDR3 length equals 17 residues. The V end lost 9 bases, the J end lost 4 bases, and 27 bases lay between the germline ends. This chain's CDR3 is CASRVSRGAGMRETQYF. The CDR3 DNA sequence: TGTGCCAGTCGCGTTTCGCGAGGCGCGGGTATGAGAGAGACCCAGTACTTC.

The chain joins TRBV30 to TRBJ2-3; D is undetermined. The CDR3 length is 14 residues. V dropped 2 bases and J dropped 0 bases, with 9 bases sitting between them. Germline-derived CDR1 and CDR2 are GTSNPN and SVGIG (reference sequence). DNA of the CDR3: TGTGCCTGGAGTCAGGCAACTAGCACAGATACGCAGTATTTT. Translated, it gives CAWSQATSTDTQYF.

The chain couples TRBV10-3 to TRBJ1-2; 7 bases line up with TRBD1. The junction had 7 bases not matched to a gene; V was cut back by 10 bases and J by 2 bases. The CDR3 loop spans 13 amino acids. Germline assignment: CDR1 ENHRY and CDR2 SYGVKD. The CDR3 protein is CASHRGENYGYTF. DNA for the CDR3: TGTGCCAGCCACAGGGGAGAAAACTATGGCTACACCTTC.

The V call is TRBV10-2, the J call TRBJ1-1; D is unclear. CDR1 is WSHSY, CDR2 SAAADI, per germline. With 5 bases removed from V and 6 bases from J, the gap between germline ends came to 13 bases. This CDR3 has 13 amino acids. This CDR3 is CASSQWSTAEAFF. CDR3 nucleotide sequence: TGCGCCAGCAGTCAATGGAGTACCGCTGAAGCTTTCTTT.

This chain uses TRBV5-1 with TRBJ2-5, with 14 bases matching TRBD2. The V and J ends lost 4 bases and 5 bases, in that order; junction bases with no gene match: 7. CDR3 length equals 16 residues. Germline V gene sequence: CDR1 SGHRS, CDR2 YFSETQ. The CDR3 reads CASSPGLAGAEETQYF. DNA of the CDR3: TGCGCCAGCAGCCCGGGACTAGCGGGGGCCGAGGAGACCCAGTACTTC.

CDR3 loop: CASSSTGGPYGYTF. The DNA of the CDR3 is TGTGCCAGCAGCTCGACCGGGGGTCCCTATGGCTACACCTTC. The chain carries TRBV5-4 and TRBJ1-2, with D possibly matching TRBD1 (5 bases). The V gene lost 3 bases and the J gene lost 4 bases, with 13 bases spanning the gap. CDR1 and CDR2 (germline): SGHNT, YYREEE (reference sequence). The CDR3 is 14 residues long.

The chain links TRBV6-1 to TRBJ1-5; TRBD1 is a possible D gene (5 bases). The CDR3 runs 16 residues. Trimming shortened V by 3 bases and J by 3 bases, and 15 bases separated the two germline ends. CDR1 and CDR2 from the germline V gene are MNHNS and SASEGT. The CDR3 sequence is CASSDETASYNQPQHF. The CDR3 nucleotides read TGTGCCAGCAGTGACGAGACAGCCTCGTACAATCAGCCCCAGCATTTT.

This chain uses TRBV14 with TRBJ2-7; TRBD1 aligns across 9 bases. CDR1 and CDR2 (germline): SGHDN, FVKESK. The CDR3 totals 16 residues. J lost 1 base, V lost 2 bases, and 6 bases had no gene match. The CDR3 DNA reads TGTGCCAGCAGCCAACTACCGGGACAGGGTTCCTACGAGCAGTACTTC. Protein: CASSQLPGQGSYEQYF.

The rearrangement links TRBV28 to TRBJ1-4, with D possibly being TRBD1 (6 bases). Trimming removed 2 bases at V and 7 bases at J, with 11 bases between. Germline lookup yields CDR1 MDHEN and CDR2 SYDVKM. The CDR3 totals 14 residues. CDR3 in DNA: TGTGCCAGCAGTTTAGCGGGGGCACGTGAAAAACTGTTTTTT. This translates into CASSLAGAREKLFF.

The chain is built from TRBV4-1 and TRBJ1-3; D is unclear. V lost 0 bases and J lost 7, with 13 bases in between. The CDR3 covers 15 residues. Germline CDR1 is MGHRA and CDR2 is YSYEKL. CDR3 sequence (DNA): TGCGCCAGCAGCCAAGATGATAGTTTATGGAACACCATATATTTT. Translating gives CASSQDDSLWNTIYF.

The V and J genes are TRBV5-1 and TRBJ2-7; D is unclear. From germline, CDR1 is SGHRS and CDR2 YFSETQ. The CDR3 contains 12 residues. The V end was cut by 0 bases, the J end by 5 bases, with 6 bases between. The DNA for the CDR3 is TGCGCCAGCAGCTTGGTTTCGGACGAGCAGTACTTC. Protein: CASSLVSDEQYF.

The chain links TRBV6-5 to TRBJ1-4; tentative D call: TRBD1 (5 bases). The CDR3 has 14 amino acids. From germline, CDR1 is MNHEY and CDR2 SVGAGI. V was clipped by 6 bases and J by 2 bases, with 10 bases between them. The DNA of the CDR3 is TGTGCCAGCAGCCCCGGGGGGACTAATGAAAAACTGTTTTTT. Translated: CASSPGGTNEKLFF.

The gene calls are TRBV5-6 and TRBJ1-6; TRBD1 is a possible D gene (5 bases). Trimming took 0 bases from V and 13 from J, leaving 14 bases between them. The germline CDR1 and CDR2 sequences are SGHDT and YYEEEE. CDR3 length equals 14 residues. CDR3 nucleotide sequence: TGTGCCAGCAGCTTGGGGGGCGCGGTAGGGCCCCTCCACTTT. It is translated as CASSLGGAVGPLHF.

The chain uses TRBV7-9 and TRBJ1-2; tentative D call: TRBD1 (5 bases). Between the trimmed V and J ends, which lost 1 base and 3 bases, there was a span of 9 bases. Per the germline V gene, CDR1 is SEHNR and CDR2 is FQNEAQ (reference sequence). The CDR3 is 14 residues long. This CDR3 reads CASSLDRPYYGYTF. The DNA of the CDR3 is TGTGCCAGCAGCTTAGACAGGCCCTACTATGGCTACACCTTC.

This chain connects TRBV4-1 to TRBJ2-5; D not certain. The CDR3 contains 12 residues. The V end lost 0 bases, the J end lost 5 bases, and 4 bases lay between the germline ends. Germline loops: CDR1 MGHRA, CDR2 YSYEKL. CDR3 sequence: CASSQDSETQYF. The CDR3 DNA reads TGCGCCAGCAGCCAAGATTCGGAGACCCAGTACTTC.

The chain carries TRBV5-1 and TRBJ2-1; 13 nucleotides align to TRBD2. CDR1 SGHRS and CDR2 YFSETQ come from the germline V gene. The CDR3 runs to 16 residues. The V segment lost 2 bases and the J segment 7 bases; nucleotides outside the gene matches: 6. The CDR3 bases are TGCGCCAGCAGCTTAGGAACTAGCGGGAGGGTAAATGAGCAGTTCTTC. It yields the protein CASSLGTSGRVNEQFF.

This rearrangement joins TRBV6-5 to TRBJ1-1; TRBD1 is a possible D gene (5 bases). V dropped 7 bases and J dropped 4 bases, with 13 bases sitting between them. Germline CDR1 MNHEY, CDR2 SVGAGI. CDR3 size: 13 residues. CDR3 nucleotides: TGTGCCAGCACCCCAGGAGGGGCCACTGAAGCTTTCTTT. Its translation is CASTPGGATEAFF.

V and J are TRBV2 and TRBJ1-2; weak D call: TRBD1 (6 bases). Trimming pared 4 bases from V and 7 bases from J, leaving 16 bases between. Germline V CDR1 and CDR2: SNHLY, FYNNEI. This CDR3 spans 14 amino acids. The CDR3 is CASSGDKLRGGYTF. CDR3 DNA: TGTGCCAGCAGTGGGGACAAATTGAGGGGTGGCTACACCTTC. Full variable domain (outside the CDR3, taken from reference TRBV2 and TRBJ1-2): EPEVTQTPSHQVTQMGQEVILRCVPISNHLYFYWYRQILGQKVEFLVSFYNNEISEKSEIFDDQFSVERPDGSNFTLKIRSTKLEDSAMYFCASSGDKLRGGYTFGSGTRLTVV.

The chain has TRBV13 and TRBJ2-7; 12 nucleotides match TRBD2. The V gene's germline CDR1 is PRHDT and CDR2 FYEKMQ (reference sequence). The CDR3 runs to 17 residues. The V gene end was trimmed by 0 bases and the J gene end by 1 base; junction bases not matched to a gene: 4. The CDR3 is CASSLGGTSGSSYEQYF. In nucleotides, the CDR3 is TGTGCCAGCAGCTTAGGCGGGACTAGCGGGTCATCCTACGAGCAGTACTTC.

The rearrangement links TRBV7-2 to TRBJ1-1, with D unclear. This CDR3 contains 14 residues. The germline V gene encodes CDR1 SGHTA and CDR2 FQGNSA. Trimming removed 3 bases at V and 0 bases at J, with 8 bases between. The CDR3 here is CASSFQALNTEAFF. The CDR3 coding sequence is TGTGCCAGCAGCTTCCAGGCGCTGAACACTGAAGCTTTCTTT.

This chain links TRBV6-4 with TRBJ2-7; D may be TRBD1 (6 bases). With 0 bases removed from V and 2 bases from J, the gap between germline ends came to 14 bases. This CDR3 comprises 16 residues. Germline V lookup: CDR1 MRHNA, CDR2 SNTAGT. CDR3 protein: CASSDSMTGNTYEQYF. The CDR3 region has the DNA TGTGCCAGCAGTGACTCAATGACAGGCAATACCTACGAGCAGTACTTC.

CDR3 DNA sequence: TGTGCCAGCAGGGGACAGGGTTTCTATAATTCACCCCTCCACTTT. This codes for CASRGQGFYNSPLHF. The genes are TRBV28 and TRBJ1-6, with 9 bases lining up with TRBD1. The germline V gene has CDR1 MDHEN and CDR2 SYDVKM. The CDR3 contains 15 residues. The V gene end was trimmed by 6 bases and the J gene end by 3 bases; junction bases not matched to a gene: 3.

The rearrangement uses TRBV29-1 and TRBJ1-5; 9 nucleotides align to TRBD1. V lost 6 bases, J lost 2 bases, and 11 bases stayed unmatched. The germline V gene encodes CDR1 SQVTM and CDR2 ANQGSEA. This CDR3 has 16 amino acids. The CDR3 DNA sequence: TGCAGCGTATTGACAGGGGGAATGGGTGGCAATCAGCCCCAGCATTTT. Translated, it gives CSVLTGGMGGNQPQHF.

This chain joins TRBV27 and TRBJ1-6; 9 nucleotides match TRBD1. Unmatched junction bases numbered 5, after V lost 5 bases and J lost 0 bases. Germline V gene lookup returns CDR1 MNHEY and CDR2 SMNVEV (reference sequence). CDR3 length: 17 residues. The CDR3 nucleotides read TGTGCCAGCAGTCCAGGGACAGGGAGCTCCTATAATTCACCCCTCCACTTT. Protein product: CASSPGTGSSYNSPLHF.

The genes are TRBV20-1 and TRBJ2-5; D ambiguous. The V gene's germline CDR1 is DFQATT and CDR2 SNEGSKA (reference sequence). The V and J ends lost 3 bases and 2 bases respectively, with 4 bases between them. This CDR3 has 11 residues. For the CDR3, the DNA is TGCAGTGCTAGGAGTCAAGAGACCCAGTACTTC. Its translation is CSARSQETQYF.

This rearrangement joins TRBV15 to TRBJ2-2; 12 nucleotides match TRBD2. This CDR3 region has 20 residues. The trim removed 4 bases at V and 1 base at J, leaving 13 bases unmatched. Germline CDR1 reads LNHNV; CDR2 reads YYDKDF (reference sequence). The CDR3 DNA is TGTGCCACCAGCAACCAGGGACTAGCGGGTCGGCTGGGGAACACCGGGGAGCTGTTTTTT. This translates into CATSNQGLAGRLGNTGELFF. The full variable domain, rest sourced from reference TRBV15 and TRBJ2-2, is DAMVIQNPRYQVTQFGKPVTLSCSQTLNHNVMYWYQQKSSQAPKLLFHYYDKDFNNEADTPDNFQSRRPNTSFCFLDIRSPGLGDTAMYLCATSNQGLAGRLGNTGELFFGEGSRLTVL.

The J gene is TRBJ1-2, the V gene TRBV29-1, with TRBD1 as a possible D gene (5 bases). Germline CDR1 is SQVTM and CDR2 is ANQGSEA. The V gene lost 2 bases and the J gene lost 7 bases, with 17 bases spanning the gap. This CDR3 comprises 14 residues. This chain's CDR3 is CSVEHGSGGSGYTF. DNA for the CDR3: TGCAGCGTTGAACACGGTTCGGGGGGTAGTGGCTACACCTTC.

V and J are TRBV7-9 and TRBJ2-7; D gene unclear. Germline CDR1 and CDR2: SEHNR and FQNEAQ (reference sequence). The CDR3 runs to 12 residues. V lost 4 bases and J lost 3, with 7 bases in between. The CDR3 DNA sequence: TGTGCCAGCAGCTCCATTAGCTACGAGCAGTACTTC. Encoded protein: CASSSISYEQYF.